The 6 T cell receptor beta chains below were found in one sample sequenced in a study of T-cell memory formation after mild COVID-19. Each CDR3 protein gets one entry after TCRdb re-called the 5' RACE reads with MiXCR. In the table there are roughly 200,000 distinct CDR3 sequences, around 15% of which are singletons. The sample taken for sequencing was PBMCs or a T cell subset sorted from them (not recorded which). The source of these receptors is an adult woman who had mild COVID-19 (a few samples of this study predate the infection). Cell type and time point are not known.

This clonotype was picked up a small number of times. The rearrangement links TRBV5-4 to TRBJ2-3, with D possibly called TRBD1 or TRBD2 (6 bases each). The V gene's germline CDR1 is SGHNT and CDR2 YYREEE (reference sequence). Trimming removed 0 bases from V and 6 bases from J, with 17 bases in between. This CDR3 comprises 16 residues. The CDR3 coding sequence is TGTGCCAGCAGCTTGGCGGCGGTAAGGGGGAGGGATACGCAGTATTTT. It encodes CASSLAAVRGRDTQYF.

The chain is built from TRBV2 and TRBJ2-7, with a possible D match to TRBD1 (5 bases). V lost 5 bases, J lost 6 bases, and 11 bases lay in between. CDR3 size: 12 residues. Germline V gene sequence: CDR1 SNHLY, CDR2 FYNNEI. In nucleotides, the CDR3 is TGTGCCAGCAGTAGAGACAGTGGCGAGCAGTACTTC. This codes for CASSRDSGEQYF.

V is TRBV7-2 and J is TRBJ1-5; TRBD1 matches at 7 bases. V shed 5 bases, J shed 2 bases, and the junction held 6 bases outside the gene matches. Germline V gene sequence: CDR1 SGHTA, CDR2 FQGNSA. The CDR3 is made up of 15 amino acids. This chain's CDR3 is CASSADRAGNQPQHF. Here the CDR3 DNA reads TGTGCCAGCAGCGCAGACAGGGCGGGCAATCAGCCCCAGCATTTT.

Ten or more counts support this clonotype. The chain joins TRBV5-1 to TRBJ2-7, with D unresolved. The ends were cut back, 0 bases at V and 2 bases at J, with 12 bases in the middle. CDR3 length equals 15 residues. Germline CDR1 SGHRS, CDR2 YFSETQ. CDR3 loop: CASSLDTGRPYEQYF. CDR3 nucleotide sequence: TGCGCCAGCAGCTTGGATACGGGCCGACCCTACGAGCAGTACTTC. The full variable domain, in which reference TRBV5-1 and TRBJ2-7 provide the parts outside the CDR3, is KAGVTQTPRYLIKTRGQQVTLSCSPISGHRSVSWYQQTPGQGLQFLFEYFSETQRNKGNFPGRFSGRQFSNSRSEMNVSTLELGDSALYLCASSLDTGRPYEQYFGPGTRLTVT.

The sample holds a few counts of this clonotype. The V and J genes are TRBV7-9 and TRBJ2-7, with 7 bases fitting TRBD2. V trimming: 4 bases; J trimming: 4 bases; junction bases outside the gene matches: 7. The CDR3 loop spans 14 amino acids. The germline CDR1 and CDR2 sequences are SEHNR and FQNEAQ (reference sequence). CDR3 coding DNA: TGTGCCAGCAGCTCCCCCGGGACTAAATACGAGCAGTACTTC. As protein: CASSSPGTKYEQYF.

In its sample, this clonotype was seen a few times. The chain employs TRBV6-5 and TRBJ2-7, with D perhaps being TRBD1 or TRBD2 (6 bases each). Germline V lookup: CDR1 MNHEY, CDR2 SVGAGI. This CDR3 region has 15 residues. Trimming removed 2 bases from V and 0 bases from J, with 11 bases in between. CDR3 nucleotide sequence: TGTGCCAGCAGTTACGAGGGGGGCAACTCCTACGAGCAGTACTTC. Translation: CASSYEGGNSYEQYF.